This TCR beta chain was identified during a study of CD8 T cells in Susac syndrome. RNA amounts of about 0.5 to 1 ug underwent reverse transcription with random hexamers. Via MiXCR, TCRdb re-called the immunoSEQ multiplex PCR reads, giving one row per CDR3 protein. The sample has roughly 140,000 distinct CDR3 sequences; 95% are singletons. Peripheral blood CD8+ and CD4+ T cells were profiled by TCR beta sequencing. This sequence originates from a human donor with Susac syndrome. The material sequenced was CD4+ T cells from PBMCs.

The CDR3: CASSSYGEYQETQYF. The CDR3 DNA reads TGTGCCAGCAGTTCCTATGGAGAGTACCAAGAGACCCAGTACTTC. The chain recombines TRBV28 with TRBJ2-5; D unresolved. Trimming removed 4 bases at V and 0 bases at J, with 12 bases between. This CDR3 is 15 amino acids long. Germline V gene lookup returns CDR1 MDHEN and CDR2 SYDVKM.